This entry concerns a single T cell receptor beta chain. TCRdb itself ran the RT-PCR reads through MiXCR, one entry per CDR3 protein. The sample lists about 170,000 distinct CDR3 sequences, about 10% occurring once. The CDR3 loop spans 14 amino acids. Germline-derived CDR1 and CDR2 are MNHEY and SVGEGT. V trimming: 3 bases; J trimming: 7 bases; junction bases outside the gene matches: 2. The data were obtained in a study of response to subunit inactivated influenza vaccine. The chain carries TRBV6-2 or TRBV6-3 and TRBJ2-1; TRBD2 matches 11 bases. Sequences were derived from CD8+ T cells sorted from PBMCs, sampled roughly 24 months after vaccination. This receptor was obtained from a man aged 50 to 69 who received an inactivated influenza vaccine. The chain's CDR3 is CASSYTSGGNEQFF. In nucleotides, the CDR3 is TGTGCCAGCAGTTATACTAGCGGGGGTAATGAGCAGTTCTTC.